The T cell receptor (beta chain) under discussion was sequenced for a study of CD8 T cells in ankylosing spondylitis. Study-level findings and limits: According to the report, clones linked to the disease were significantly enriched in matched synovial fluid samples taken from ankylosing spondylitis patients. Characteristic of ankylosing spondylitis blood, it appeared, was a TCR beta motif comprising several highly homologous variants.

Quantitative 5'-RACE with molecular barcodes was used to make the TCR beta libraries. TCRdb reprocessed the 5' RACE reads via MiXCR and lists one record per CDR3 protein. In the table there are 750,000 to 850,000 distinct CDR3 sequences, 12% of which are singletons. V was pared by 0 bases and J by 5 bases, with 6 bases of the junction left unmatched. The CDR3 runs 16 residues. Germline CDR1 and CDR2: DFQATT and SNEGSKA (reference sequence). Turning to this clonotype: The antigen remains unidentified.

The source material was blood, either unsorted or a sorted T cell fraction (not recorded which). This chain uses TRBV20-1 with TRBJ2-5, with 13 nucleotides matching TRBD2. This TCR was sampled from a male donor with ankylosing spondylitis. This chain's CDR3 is CSARDLRLAGGETQYF. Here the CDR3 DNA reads TGCAGTGCTAGAGATCTACGACTAGCGGGAGGCGAGACCCAGTACTTC.